This T cell receptor (beta chain) comes out of a study of blood T cell repertoires in COVID-19. Study overall: Samples representing acute and convalescent COVID-19 were sourced from the United States, Italy and Spain.

The study recruited people aged 18 to 89 years across approximately 24 US areas. Participants were placed into cohorts based on the clinical history they reported. Measured with immunoSEQ multiplex PCR; TCRdb has only the in-frame clones, and not every one. The data show about 160,000 clones, approximately 81% seen once. CDR3 length equals 12 residues. V was trimmed by 3 bases and J by 3 bases, leaving 3 bases between them. The V gene's germline CDR1 is SGHTA and CDR2 FQGNSA. The sequence derives from a man in his 60s who had recovered from COVID-19. The specimen sequenced was PBMCs or T cells enriched from blood (not recorded which). The chain has TRBV7-2 and TRBJ1-5; D not resolved. The CDR3: CASSLYNQPQHF. The CDR3 bases are TGTGCCAGCAGCTTGTACAATCAGCCCCAGCATTTT.